This T cell receptor beta chain originates from a study of PD-L1 blockade in urothelial cancer. Background on the study: Treatment start was followed by blood analysis at 3 weeks (second dose) and again at 6 weeks. The median number of T cells present in blood samples was roughly 140,000.

CDR3 length: 16 residues. In germline, CDR1 is SGHRS, CDR2 YFSETQ. J was trimmed by 8 bases and V by 0 bases; bases with no gene match: 7. Stated time point: pretreatment peripheral blood. This clone appeared a few times. TCRdb's copy holds only in-frame clones and misses some; the assay was immunoSEQ multiplex PCR. The sample has roughly 130,000 clones; roughly 83% are singletons. Here the sequenced sample was PBMCs, taken around atezolizumab (anti-PD-L1) treatment. The receptor comes from a man aged 45-65 years with urothelial cancer. J is TRBJ1-4 and V is TRBV5-1; 10 bases fit TRBD1. Here the CDR3 DNA reads TGCGCCAGCAGCTTGGGGGACAGGGGATATGGGGAAAAACTGTTTTTT. Amino acids: CASSLGDRGYGEKLFF.